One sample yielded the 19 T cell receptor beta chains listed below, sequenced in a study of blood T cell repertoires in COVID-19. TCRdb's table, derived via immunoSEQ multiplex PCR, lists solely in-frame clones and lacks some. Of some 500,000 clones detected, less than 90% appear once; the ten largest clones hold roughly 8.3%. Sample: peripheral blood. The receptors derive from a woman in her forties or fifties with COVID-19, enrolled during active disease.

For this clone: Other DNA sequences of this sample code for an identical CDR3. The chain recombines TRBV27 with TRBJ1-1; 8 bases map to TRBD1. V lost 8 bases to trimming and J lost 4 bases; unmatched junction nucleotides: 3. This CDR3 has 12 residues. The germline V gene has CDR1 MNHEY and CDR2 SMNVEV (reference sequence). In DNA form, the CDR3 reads TGTGCCAGCGGAACAGGGGGCACTGAAGCTTTCTTT. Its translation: CASGTGGTEAFF.

CDR3 residues: CSVERTTNTEAFF. DNA for the CDR3: TGCAGCGTTGAGCGGACAACGAACACTGAAGCTTTCTTT. This chain connects TRBV29-1 to TRBJ1-1; TRBD1 is a possible D gene (5 bases). Germline V gives CDR1 SQVTM, CDR2 ANQGSEA. The CDR3 runs to 13 residues. V was trimmed by 3 bases and J by 1 base, leaving 9 bases between them.

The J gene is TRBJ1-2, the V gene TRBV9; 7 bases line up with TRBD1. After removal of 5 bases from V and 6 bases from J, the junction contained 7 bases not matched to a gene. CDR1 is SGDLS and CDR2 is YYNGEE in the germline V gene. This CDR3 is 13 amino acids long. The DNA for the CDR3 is TGTGCCAGCAGTGACGAGGGGGCCCATGGCTACACCTTC. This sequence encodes CASSDEGAHGYTF.

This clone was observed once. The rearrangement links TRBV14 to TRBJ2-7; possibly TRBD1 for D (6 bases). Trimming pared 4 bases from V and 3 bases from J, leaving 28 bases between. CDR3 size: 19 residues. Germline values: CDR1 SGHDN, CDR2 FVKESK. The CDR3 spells CASSPKPWTASSGYYEQYF. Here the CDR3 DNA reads TGTGCCAGCAGCCCTAAACCTTGGACAGCCTCCTCGGGGTACTACGAGCAGTACTTC.

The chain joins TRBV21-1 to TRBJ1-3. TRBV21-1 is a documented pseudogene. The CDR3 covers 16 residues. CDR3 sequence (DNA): TGTGCCAGCGGGAGTCCGGGGGGCGACTCTGGAAACACCATATATTTT. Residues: CASGSPGGDSGNTIYF.

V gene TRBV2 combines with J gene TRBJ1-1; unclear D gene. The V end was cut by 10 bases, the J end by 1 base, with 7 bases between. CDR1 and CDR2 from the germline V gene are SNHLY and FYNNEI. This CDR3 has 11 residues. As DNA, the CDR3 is TGTGCCACCTGGAGGAACACTGAAGCTTTCTTT. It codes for CATWRNTEAFF.

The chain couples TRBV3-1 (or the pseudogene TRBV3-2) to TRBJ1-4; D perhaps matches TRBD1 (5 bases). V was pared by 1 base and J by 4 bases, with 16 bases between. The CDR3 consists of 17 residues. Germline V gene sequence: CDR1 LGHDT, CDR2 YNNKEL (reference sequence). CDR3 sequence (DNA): TGTGCCAGCAGCCAAGGCAGTACCCTGGGACTTAATGAAAAACTGTTTTTT. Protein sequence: CASSQGSTLGLNEKLFF.

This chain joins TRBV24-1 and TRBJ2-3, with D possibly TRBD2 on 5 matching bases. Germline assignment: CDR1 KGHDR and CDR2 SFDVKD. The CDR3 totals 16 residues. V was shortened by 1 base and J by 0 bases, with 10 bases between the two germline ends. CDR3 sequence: CATSDLSAGSTDTQYF. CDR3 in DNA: TGTGCCACCAGTGATTTATCGGCGGGTAGCACAGATACGCAGTATTTT.

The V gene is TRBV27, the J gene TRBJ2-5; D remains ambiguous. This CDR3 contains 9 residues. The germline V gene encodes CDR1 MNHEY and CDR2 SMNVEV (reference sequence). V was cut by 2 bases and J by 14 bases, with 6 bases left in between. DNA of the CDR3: TGTGCCAGCAGTTTAGTCCATTACTTC. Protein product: CASSLVHYF.

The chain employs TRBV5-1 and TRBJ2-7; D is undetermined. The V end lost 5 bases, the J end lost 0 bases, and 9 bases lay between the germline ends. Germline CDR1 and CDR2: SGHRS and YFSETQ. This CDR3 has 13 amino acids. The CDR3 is CASSLDPSYEQYF. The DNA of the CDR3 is TGCGCCAGCAGTTTAGATCCCTCCTACGAGCAGTACTTC.

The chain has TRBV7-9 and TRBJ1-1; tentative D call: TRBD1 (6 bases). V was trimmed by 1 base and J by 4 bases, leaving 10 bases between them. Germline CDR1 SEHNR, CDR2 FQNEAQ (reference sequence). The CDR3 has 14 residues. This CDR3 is CASSLGAGATEAFF. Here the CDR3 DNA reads TGTGCCAGCAGCTTAGGTGCGGGGGCCACTGAAGCTTTCTTT.

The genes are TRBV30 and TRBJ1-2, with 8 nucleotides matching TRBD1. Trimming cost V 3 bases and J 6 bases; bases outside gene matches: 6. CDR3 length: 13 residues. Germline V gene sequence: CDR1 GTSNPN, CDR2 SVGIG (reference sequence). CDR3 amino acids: CAWSHTGGDGYTF. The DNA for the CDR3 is TGTGCCTGGAGCCACACAGGGGGTGATGGCTACACCTTC.

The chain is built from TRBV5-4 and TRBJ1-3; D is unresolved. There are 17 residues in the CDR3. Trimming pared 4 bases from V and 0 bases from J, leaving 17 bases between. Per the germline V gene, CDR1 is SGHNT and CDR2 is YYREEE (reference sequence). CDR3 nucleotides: TGTGCCAGCAGCCGTGGTAGTGGAGGGAACTCTGGAAACACCATATATTTT. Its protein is CASSRGSGGNSGNTIYF.

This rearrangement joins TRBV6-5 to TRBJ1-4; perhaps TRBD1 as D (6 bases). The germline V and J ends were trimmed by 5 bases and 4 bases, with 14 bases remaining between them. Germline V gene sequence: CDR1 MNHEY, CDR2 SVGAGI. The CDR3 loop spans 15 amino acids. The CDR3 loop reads CASSMRTVNNEKLFF. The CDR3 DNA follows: TGTGCCAGCAGTATGAGGACAGTAAATAATGAAAAACTGTTTTTT.

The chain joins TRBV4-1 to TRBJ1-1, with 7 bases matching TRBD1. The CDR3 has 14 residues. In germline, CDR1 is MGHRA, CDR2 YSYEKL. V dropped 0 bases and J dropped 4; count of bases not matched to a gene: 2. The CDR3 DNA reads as TGCGCCAGCAGCCAAGAACAGGGGATCACTGAAGCTTTCTTT. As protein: CASSQEQGITEAFF.

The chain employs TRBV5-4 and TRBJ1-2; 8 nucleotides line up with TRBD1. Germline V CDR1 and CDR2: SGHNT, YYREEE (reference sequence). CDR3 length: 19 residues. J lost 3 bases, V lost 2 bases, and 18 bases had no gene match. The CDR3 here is CASSFNPRQGPTGDYGYTF. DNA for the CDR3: TGTGCCAGCAGCTTTAATCCGAGACAGGGGCCGACGGGTGACTATGGCTACACCTTC.

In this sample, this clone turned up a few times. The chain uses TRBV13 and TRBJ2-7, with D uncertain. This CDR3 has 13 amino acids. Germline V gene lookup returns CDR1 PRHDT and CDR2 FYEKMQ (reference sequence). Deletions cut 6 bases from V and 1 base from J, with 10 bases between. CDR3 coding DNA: TGTGCCAGCAGTGACACTTATTCCTACGAGCAGTACTTC. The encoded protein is CASSDTYSYEQYF. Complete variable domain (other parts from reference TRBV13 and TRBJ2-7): AAGVIQSPRHLIKEKRETATLKCYPIPRHDTVYWYQQGPGQDPQFLISFYEKMQSDKGSIPDRFSAQQFSDYHSELNMSSLELGDSALYFCASSDTYSYEQYFGPGTRLTVT.

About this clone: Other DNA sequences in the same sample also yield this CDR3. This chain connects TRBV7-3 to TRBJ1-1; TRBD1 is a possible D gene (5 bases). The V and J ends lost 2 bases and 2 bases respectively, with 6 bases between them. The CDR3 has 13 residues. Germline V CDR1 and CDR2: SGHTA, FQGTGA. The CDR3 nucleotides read TGTGCCAGCAGCTTAGGGGCCAACACTGAAGCTTTCTTT. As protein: CASSLGANTEAFF.

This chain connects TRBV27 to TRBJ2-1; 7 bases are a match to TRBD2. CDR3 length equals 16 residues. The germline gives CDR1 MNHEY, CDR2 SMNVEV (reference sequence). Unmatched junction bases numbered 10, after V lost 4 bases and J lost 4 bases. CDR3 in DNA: TGTGCCAGCAGTTCCAAGCGGGGTTTTCGGTACAATGAGCAGTTCTTC. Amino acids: CASSSKRGFRYNEQFF.